The clone carrying this T cell receptor beta chain was detected a few times. What it recognizes is unknown. Every participating donor contributed around 9.5 milliliters of peripheral blood through a draw. Isolated PBMCs totaled at least 7 million in each sample. This specimen belongs to a study of blood T cells in healthy people across ages. Turning to the study itself: With template switching, about one barcoded beta molecule was captured per two T cells.

In germline, CDR1 is MNHEY, CDR2 SMNVEV (reference sequence). The CDR3 length is 14 residues. V was cut by 5 bases and J by 3 bases, with 14 bases left in between. Study-wide results and limits: Measured against age, TCR beta diversity per million T cells decreased in a roughly linear manner.

Then a second PCR, running roughly 7 to 11 cycles, was carried out with a sample-barcoded 5' primer and a J-beta primer mix. TCRdb re-derived calls from the 5' RACE reads in MiXCR, one entry per CDR3 protein. The table has 700,000 to 950,000 distinct CDR3 sequences, approximately 39% seen once; the top ten hold less than 25%. V is TRBV27 and J is TRBJ2-7; D is possibly TRBD1 (6 bases). Sequences were obtained from blood. The TCR comes from a woman aged 55-69 years in good health. CDR3 amino acids: CASSGPGTYYEQYF. The CDR3 DNA follows: TGTGCCAGCAGTGGACCCGGGACATACTACGAGCAGTACTTC.